What follows are 29 T cell receptor beta chains derived from one specimen sequenced in a study of regulatory T cells in long-lasting Graves disease. To make TCR beta libraries, researchers used iRepertoire HTBI primers and Arm-PCR of CDR3 regions. One entry per CDR3 protein results from TCRdb running MiXCR on the multiplex PCR reads. The sample records 300,000 to 350,000 distinct CDR3 sequences, roughly 21% being singletons. Time point indicated: persistent/refractory GD, antithyroid drugs over 5 years with positive TRAb. PBMCs provided the RNA from which the TCR library was made. The input for sequencing was peripheral blood mononuclear cells (PBMCs), taken when the disease was refractory, from a patient treated with antithyroid drugs. The source is a female donor with Graves disease.

The chain has TRBV25-1 and TRBJ2-5; D perhaps matches TRBD1 (5 bases). Trimming removed 6 bases at V and 5 bases at J, with 10 bases between. CDR1 and CDR2 (germline): MGHDK, SYGVNS. This CDR3 is 12 amino acids long. The CDR3 DNA reads as TGTGCCAGCAGCCCAGGGTCCGAGACCCAGTACTTC. It yields the protein CASSPGSETQYF.

The sample holds many counts of this clonotype. V usage is TRBV27 and J usage is TRBJ1-6; maybe TRBD1 (5 bases). The V end lost 2 bases, the J end lost 4 bases, and 12 bases lay between the germline ends. CDR3 length equals 16 residues. CDR1 MNHEY and CDR2 SMNVEV come from the germline V gene (reference sequence). DNA for the CDR3: TGTGCCAGCAGTTTAATTGCGACAGTTTATAATTCACCCCTCCACTTT. Translating gives CASSLIATVYNSPLHF.

This clonotype was recorded many times. CDR3: CASSLEEGWKNGYTF. CDR3 bases: TGTGCCAGCAGCTTAGAAGAGGGTTGGAAGAATGGCTACACCTTC. The chain uses TRBV7-9 and TRBJ1-2, with D unclear. Trimming removed 1 base from V and 6 bases from J, with 15 bases in between. CDR3 length: 15 amino acids. Germline V gene data show CDR1 as SEHNR and CDR2 as FQNEAQ (reference sequence).

The chain combines TRBV4-2 with TRBJ1-4; perhaps TRBD1 as D (5 bases). CDR3 length: 15 amino acids. CDR1 and CDR2 from the germline V gene are LGHNA and YNFKEQ. V shed 4 bases and J shed 0 bases, with 9 bases lying between them. CDR3 DNA sequence: TGTGCCAGCAGCCGCCCAGGGACAACTAATGAAAAACTGTTTTTT. Amino acids: CASSRPGTTNEKLFF.

The J gene is TRBJ1-2, the V gene TRBV7-2, with D possibly TRBD1 on 6 matching bases. The V end lost 2 bases, the J end lost 7 bases, and 14 bases lay between the germline ends. The CDR3 extends over 14 amino acids. From germline, CDR1 is SGHTA and CDR2 FQGNSA. CDR3 sequence (DNA): TGTGCCAGCAGCTTAACCTACTCGGGGGCTGGCTACACCTTC. The encoded protein is CASSLTYSGAGYTF.

In this sample, this clonotype turned up many times. The rearrangement joins TRBV11-1 to TRBJ2-2, with 7 bases lining up with TRBD2. Germline lookup yields CDR1 SGHAT and CDR2 FQDESV (reference sequence). CDR3 length: 15 residues. The J segment lost 2 bases and the V segment lost 6 bases, leaving 6 bases of the junction unmatched. CDR3 residues: CASRGAGTNTGELFF. The CDR3 region has the DNA TGTGCCAGCAGAGGAGCGGGAACCAACACCGGGGAGCTGTTTTTT.

This clonotype appeared many times. J is TRBJ1-2 and V is TRBV5-1; 7 nucleotides line up with TRBD1. Germline values: CDR1 SGHRS, CDR2 YFSETQ. V was clipped by 4 bases and J by 7 bases; unmatched bases: 13. The CDR3 is made up of 15 amino acids. CDR3 nucleotide sequence: TGCGCCAGCAGCCCGGACAGGATAAGGAGGAGTGGCTACACCTTC. It encodes CASSPDRIRRSGYTF. Together with reference TRBV5-1 and TRBJ1-2, the CDR3 gives the full variable domain: KAGVTQTPRYLIKTRGQQVTLSCSPISGHRSVSWYQQTPGQGLQFLFEYFSETQRNKGNFPGRFSGRQFSNSRSEMNVSTLELGDSALYLCASSPDRIRRSGYTFGSGTRLTVV.

This clonotype was seen a few times. At one end the junction does not follow the germline gene, possibly because of a read error. The chain uses TRBV10-2 and TRBJ2-2; D is possibly TRBD1 (6 bases). Germline V gives CDR1 WSHSY, CDR2 SAAADI. The CDR3 sequence is 15 residues long. This CDR3 is CASSEYRENTGELFF. The CDR3 nucleotides read TGTGCCAGCAGTGAGTACAGGGAGAACACCGGGGAGCTGTTTTTT.

In this sample, this clonotype turned up many times. The genes are TRBV20-1 and TRBJ1-1; D is perhaps TRBD1 (5 bases). This CDR3 has 12 residues. In germline, CDR1 is DFQATT, CDR2 SNEGSKA (reference sequence). Trimming removed 2 bases from V and 7 bases from J, with 11 bases in between. The CDR3 protein is CSARFDSFEAFF. CDR3 DNA: TGCAGTGCTAGATTCGACAGTTTTGAAGCTTTCTTT.

This chain links TRBV6-1 with TRBJ2-1; the D call may be TRBD1 or TRBD2 (5 bases each). The V gene's germline CDR1 is MNHNS and CDR2 SASEGT. The CDR3 is made up of 15 amino acids. V lost 7 bases and J lost 5, with 18 bases in between. The CDR3: CASKGTRQGDNEQFF. The CDR3 DNA reads TGTGCCAGCAAGGGGACGCGACAAGGGGACAATGAGCAGTTCTTC.

Details on this clonotype: This may be a read error, as it is one base from a much larger clone. The V gene is TRBV11-2, the J gene TRBJ2-7; D might be TRBD1 (5 bases). V lost 6 bases, J lost 5 bases, and 14 bases lay in between. Germline loops: CDR1 SGHAT, CDR2 FQNNGV. This CDR3 contains 13 residues. The CDR3 is CASRDSPRDEQYF. In DNA, the CDR3 is TGTGCCAGCAGAGACAGCCCACGCGACGAGCAGTACTTC.

This clonotype has ten or more counts. The rearrangement uses TRBV7-9 and TRBJ1-1; no clear D. Germline CDR1 reads SEHNR; CDR2 reads FQNEAQ (reference sequence). Trimming stripped 1 base from V and 4 bases from J, with 1 base between. The CDR3 spans 11 residues. The CDR3 bases are TGTGCCAGCAGCTTAGGCACTGAAGCTTTCTTT. This encodes CASSLGTEAFF.

This clonotype was picked up many times. The V and J genes are TRBV6-1 and TRBJ1-2, with D uncertain. The V and J ends lost 3 bases and 4 bases respectively, with 9 bases between them. This CDR3 has 13 amino acids. Germline CDR1 and CDR2: MNHNS and SASEGT. The CDR3 DNA is TGTGCCAGCAGTGAGCGTGTAGGCTATGGCTACACCTTC. It encodes CASSERVGYGYTF.

In this sample, this clonotype turned up a few times. This chain links TRBV24-1 with TRBJ2-7, with TRBD1 identical over 7 bases. Trimming at V came to 4 bases and at J to 7 bases, leaving 12 bases not matched to a gene. CDR3 size: 15 residues. Germline assignment: CDR1 KGHDR and CDR2 SFDVKD. The CDR3: CATSDPTGPRGEQYF. CDR3 sequence (DNA): TGTGCCACCAGTGACCCGACAGGGCCACGGGGAGAGCAGTACTTC.

This clonotype has at least ten counts. This rearrangement joins TRBV12-3 or TRBV12-4 to TRBJ1-2, with D possibly matching TRBD1 (6 bases). The V and J ends lost 3 bases and 6 bases respectively, with 11 bases between them. This CDR3 spans 13 amino acids. The CDR3 bases are TGTGCCAGCAGTTTGGGGGGGGCGGATGGCTACACCTTC. Protein: CASSLGGADGYTF.

This clonotype was seen many times. This chain joins TRBV18 and TRBJ1-2; D remains ambiguous. Germline CDR1 is KGHSH and CDR2 is LQKENI. This CDR3 comprises 15 residues. V shed 4 bases and J shed 0 bases, with 12 bases lying between them. In nucleotides, the CDR3 is TGTGCCAGCTCACGGAAGACATGGACTAACTATGGCTACACCTTC. It codes for CASSRKTWTNYGYTF.

This chain connects TRBV6-1 to TRBJ2-2; 9 positions match TRBD2. Germline CDR1 reads MNHNS; CDR2 reads SASEGT. This CDR3 has 16 residues. V lost 7 bases to trimming and J lost 2 bases; unmatched junction nucleotides: 8. CDR3 loop: CASTVSGRINTGELFF. The CDR3 DNA reads as TGTGCCAGCACCGTCAGCGGGAGGATTAACACCGGGGAGCTGTTTTTT.

The CDR3 sequence: CASSPVSGGPPKQYF. The CDR3 nucleotides are TGTGCCAGCTCACCGGTGTCGGGAGGGCCCCCCAAGCAGTACTTC. The V gene is TRBV18, the J gene TRBJ2-7; 8 bases fit TRBD2. The CDR3 has 15 amino acids. The ends lost 3 bases at V and 8 bases at J; junction bases unmatched: 12. The germline V gene encodes CDR1 KGHSH and CDR2 LQKENI.

The V gene is TRBV20-1, the J gene TRBJ1-1; TRBD1 might be the D (5 bases). Trimming left V 0 bases short and J 5 bases short, with 10 bases between. In germline, CDR1 is DFQATT, CDR2 SNEGSKA (reference sequence). The CDR3 is made up of 13 amino acids. CDR3 loop: CSARDPGDTEAFF. DNA of the CDR3: TGCAGTGCTAGAGATCCGGGGGATACTGAAGCTTTCTTT.

In its sample, this clonotype was seen many times. The chain is built from TRBV27 and TRBJ1-6; TRBD1 matches 8 bases. CDR3 length: 16 residues. Germline trimming cut 6 bases from V and 8 bases from J; bases unmatched to any gene: 12. Germline values: CDR1 MNHEY, CDR2 SMNVEV (reference sequence). CDR3 sequence reads: CASSPRGRGLDSPLHF. CDR3 DNA sequence: TGTGCCAGCAGCCCCCGTGGCAGGGGGCTGGATTCACCCCTCCACTTT.

The V gene is TRBV5-1, the J gene TRBJ1-1; D uncertain. CDR3 length: 14 amino acids. Germline V lookup: CDR1 SGHRS, CDR2 YFSETQ. The V gene lost 4 bases and the J gene lost 3 bases, with 13 bases spanning the gap. CDR3 region: CASSRPRWDTEAFF. Here the CDR3 DNA reads TGCGCCAGCAGCCGGCCTCGTTGGGACACTGAAGCTTTCTTT.

CDR3 protein: CASSSGVPNTEAFF. CDR3 nucleotide sequence: TGTGCCAGCAGTTCGGGGGTACCGAACACTGAAGCTTTCTTT. This chain links TRBV6-5 with TRBJ1-1; a weak D match, TRBD1 (5 bases). The CDR3 contains 14 residues. Per germline, CDR1 MNHEY and CDR2 SVGAGI. V gave up 4 bases and J gave up 1 base, with 10 bases separating them.

This clonotype was seen a handful of times. The chain couples TRBV5-1 to TRBJ1-2; D is unclear. The CDR3 sequence is 12 residues long. V was trimmed by 5 bases and J by 3 bases, leaving 8 bases between them. The germline V gene has CDR1 SGHRS and CDR2 YFSETQ. The CDR3 here is CASRPGDYGYTF. The CDR3 region has the DNA TGCGCCAGCAGGCCCGGGGACTATGGCTACACCTTC.

The chain links TRBV4-2 to TRBJ2-5; maybe TRBD2 (5 bases). CDR3 length: 15 amino acids. Germline V gene lookup returns CDR1 LGHNA and CDR2 YNFKEQ. The germline V and J ends were trimmed by 0 bases and 0 bases, with 8 bases remaining between them. CDR3 sequence: CASSQEPTNQETQYF. CDR3 DNA sequence: TGTGCCAGCAGCCAAGAACCGACTAACCAAGAGACCCAGTACTTC.

This clonotype was detected many times. The chain uses TRBV27 and TRBJ1-2, with D perhaps TRBD1 (6 bases). The V end was cut by 6 bases, the J end by 6 bases, with 14 bases between. CDR3 length equals 13 residues. Germline V lookup: CDR1 MNHEY, CDR2 SMNVEV (reference sequence). CDR3 sequence reads: CASSLLGHNGYTF. Written as DNA, the CDR3 is TGTGCCAGCAGCCTATTGGGACACAATGGCTACACCTTC.

This clonotype was observed at least ten times. The chain couples TRBV6-1 to TRBJ1-2; D remains unclear. Between the trimmed V and J ends, which lost 5 bases and 4 bases, there was a span of 17 bases. The CDR3 spans 15 residues. Germline V gene lookup returns CDR1 MNHNS and CDR2 SASEGT. CDR3 DNA: TGTGCCAGCAGTCCTACCCGGAGGACCCCCTATGGCTACACCTTC. Protein product: CASSPTRRTPYGYTF.

This chain connects TRBV20-1 to TRBJ2-7; 13 bases are shared with TRBD2. This CDR3 region has 15 residues. Germline lookup yields CDR1 DFQATT and CDR2 SNEGSKA (reference sequence). V trimming: 6 bases; J trimming: 3 bases; junction bases outside the gene matches: 8. CDR3 loop: CSAPGTSGNSYEQYF. The CDR3 DNA reads TGCAGTGCCCCCGGGACTAGCGGGAACAGCTACGAGCAGTACTTC.

This clonotype was counted many times. This chain links TRBV5-4 with TRBJ1-6; the match to TRBD1 covers 8 bases. V was clipped by 0 bases and J by 8 bases; unmatched bases: 4. This CDR3 has 15 amino acids. From germline, CDR1 is SGHNT and CDR2 YYREEE (reference sequence). CDR3 residues: CASSLAGGNHSPLHF. CDR3 bases: TGTGCCAGCAGCTTGGCAGGGGGCAATCATTCACCCCTCCACTTT.

The chain couples TRBV5-6 to TRBJ1-6; 9 nucleotides agree with TRBD1. The CDR3 loop spans 19 amino acids. Germline V gene lookup returns CDR1 SGHDT and CDR2 YYEEEE. The J segment lost 6 bases and the V segment lost 0 bases, leaving 13 bases of the junction unmatched. The CDR3 sequence is CASSLAGQGRGVFNSPLHF. CDR3 sequence (DNA): TGTGCCAGCAGCTTGGCTGGACAGGGGAGAGGGGTATTTAATTCACCCCTCCACTTT.